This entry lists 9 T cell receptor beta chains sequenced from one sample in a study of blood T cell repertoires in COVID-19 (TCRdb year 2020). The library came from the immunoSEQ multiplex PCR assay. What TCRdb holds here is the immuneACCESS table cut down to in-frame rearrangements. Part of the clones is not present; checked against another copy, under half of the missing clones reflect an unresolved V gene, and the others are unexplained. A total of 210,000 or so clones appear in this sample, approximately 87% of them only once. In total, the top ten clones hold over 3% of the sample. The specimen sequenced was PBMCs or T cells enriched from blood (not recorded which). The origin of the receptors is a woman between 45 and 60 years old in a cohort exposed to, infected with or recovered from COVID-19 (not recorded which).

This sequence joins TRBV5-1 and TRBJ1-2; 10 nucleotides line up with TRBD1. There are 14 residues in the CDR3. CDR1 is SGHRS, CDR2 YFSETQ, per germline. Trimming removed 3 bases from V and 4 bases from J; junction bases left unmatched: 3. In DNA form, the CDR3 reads TGCGCCAGCAGCTCGACAGGGGGCCCCTATGGCTACACCTTC. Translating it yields CASSSTGGPYGYTF.

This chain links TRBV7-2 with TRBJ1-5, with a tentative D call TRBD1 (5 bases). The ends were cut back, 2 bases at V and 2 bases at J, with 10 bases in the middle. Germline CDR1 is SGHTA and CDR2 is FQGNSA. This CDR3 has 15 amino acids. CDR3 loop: CASSLNGGGNQPQHF. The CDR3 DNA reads TGTGCCAGCAGCTTAAATGGAGGGGGCAATCAGCCCCAGCATTTT. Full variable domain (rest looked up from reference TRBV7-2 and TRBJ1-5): GAGVSQSPSNKVTEKGKDVELRCDPISGHTALYWYRQSLGQGLEFLIYFQGNSAPDKSGLPSDRFSAERTGGSVSTLTIQRTQQEDSAVYLCASSLNGGGNQPQHFGDGTRLSIL.

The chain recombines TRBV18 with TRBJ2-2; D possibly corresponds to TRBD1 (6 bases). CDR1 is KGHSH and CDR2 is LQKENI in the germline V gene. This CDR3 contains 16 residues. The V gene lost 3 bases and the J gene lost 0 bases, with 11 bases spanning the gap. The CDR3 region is CASSPRQVANTGELFF. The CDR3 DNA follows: TGTGCCAGCTCACCCAGACAGGTCGCGAACACCGGGGAGCTGTTTTTT.

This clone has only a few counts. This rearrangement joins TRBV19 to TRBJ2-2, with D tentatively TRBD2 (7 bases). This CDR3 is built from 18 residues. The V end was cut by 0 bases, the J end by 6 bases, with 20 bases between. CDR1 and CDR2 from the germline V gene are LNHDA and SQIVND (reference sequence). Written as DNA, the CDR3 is TGTGCCAGTAGTATAGACCTCTTAGGGGGGGCAGAGGCCGGGGAGCTGTTTTTT. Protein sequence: CASSIDLLGGAEAGELFF.

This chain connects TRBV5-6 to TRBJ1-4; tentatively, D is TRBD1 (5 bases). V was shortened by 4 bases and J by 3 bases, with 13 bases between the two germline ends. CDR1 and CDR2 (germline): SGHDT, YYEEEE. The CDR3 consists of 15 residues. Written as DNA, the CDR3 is TGTGCCAGCAGCAAAGAGACAGAGCCTAATGAAAAACTGTTTTTT. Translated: CASSKETEPNEKLFF.

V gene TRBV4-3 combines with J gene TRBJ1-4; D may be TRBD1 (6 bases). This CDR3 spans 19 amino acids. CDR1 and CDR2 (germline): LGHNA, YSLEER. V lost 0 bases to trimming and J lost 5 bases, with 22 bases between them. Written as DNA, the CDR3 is TGCGCCAGCAGCCAAGATAGCCCACTGGGAGGGGGATGGAATGAAAAACTGTTTTTT. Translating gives CASSQDSPLGGGWNEKLFF.

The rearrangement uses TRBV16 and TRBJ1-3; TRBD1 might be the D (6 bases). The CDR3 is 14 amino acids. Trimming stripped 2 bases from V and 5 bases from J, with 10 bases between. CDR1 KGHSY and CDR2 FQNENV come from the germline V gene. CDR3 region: CASSQPTGRNTIYF. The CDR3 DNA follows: TGTGCCAGCAGCCAACCGACAGGCAGAAACACCATATATTTT.

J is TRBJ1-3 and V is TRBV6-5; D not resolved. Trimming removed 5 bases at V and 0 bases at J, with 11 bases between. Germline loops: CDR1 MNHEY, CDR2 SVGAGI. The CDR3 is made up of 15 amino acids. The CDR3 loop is CASSTSVNSGNTIYF. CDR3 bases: TGTGCCAGCAGTACCTCAGTCAACTCTGGAAACACCATATATTTT.

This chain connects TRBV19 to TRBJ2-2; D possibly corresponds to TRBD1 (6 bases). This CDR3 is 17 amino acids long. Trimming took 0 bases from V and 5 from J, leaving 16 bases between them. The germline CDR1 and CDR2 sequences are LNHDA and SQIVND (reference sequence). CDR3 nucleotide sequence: TGTGCCAGTAGTATAGACGACGGGCTTAGGGGGACCGGGGAGCTGTTTTTT. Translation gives CASSIDDGLRGTGELFF.